Below, 22 T cell receptor beta chains from the same sample are listed, as sequenced in a study of cytomegalovirus exposure and HLA in healthy donors. A multiplex PCR was run with 60 Vbeta primers and 13 Jbeta primers. Sequencing used immunoSEQ multiplex PCR; TCRdb keeps in-frame clones, though not all of them. Of some 150,000 clones listed, approximately 80% were seen once; the top ten hold 9.5% to 10%. Sequencing was done on a sample of PBMCs. These receptors were obtained from a man younger than 35 in good health and CMV-seropositive.

The chain recombines TRBV5-1 with TRBJ2-3; 11 bases are shared with TRBD2. Trimming at V came to 3 bases and at J to 2 bases, leaving 5 bases not matched to a gene. Germline CDR1 and CDR2: SGHRS and YFSETQ. This CDR3 region has 16 residues. The CDR3 loop reads CASSWGLAEITDTQYF. CDR3 DNA: TGCGCCAGCAGCTGGGGACTAGCGGAGATCACAGATACGCAGTATTTT.

The CDR3 region is CASSFTGWETQYF. The CDR3 DNA reads as TGTGCCAGCAGCTTTACGGGATGGGAGACCCAGTACTTC. V gene TRBV7-2 combines with J gene TRBJ2-5, with a possible D match to TRBD2 (5 bases). CDR3 length: 13 residues. CDR1 SGHTA and CDR2 FQGNSA come from the germline V gene. Deletions cut 3 bases from V and 5 bases from J, with 10 bases between.

The chain uses TRBV25-1 and TRBJ1-2; 8 nucleotides match TRBD1. The V gene's germline CDR1 is MGHDK and CDR2 SYGVNS. This CDR3 is built from 12 residues. V gave up 9 bases and J gave up 3 bases; unmatched junction bases: 3. CDR3 amino acids: CASTDRDYGYTF. The CDR3 DNA is TGTGCCAGTACGGACAGGGACTATGGCTACACCTTC.

The chain links TRBV20-1 to TRBJ1-2, with 7 bases lining up with TRBD1. Germline lookup yields CDR1 DFQATT and CDR2 SNEGSKA (reference sequence). This CDR3 is built from 11 residues. CDR3: CIPGGLGGYTF. CDR3 nucleotides: TGCATACCAGGGGGTCTCGGTGGCTACACCTTC.

The rearrangement joins TRBV11-3 to TRBJ2-2; 8 positions agree with TRBD2. The CDR3 contains 16 residues. J was trimmed by 3 bases and V by 4 bases; bases with no gene match: 7. CDR1 is SGHNT, CDR2 YENEEA, per germline. CDR3 protein: CASSSDSGGYTGELFF. CDR3 bases: TGTGCCAGCAGCTCTGACAGCGGGGGATACACCGGGGAGCTGTTTTTT.

The chain links TRBV29-1 to TRBJ2-3; D remains ambiguous. Germline V gives CDR1 SQVTM, CDR2 ANQGSEA. V gave up 5 bases and J gave up 6 bases, with 15 bases separating them. CDR3 size: 13 residues. CDR3 sequence (DNA): TGCAGCGTTTATGACCCCACCGGGGATACGCAGTATTTT. Encoded protein: CSVYDPTGDTQYF.

The rearrangement links TRBV6-5 to TRBJ1-2; D uncertain. There are 14 residues in the CDR3. V was shortened by 3 bases and J by 3 bases, with 11 bases between the two germline ends. CDR1 and CDR2 from the germline V gene are MNHEY and SVGAGI. CDR3 DNA: TGTGCCAGCAGTTATCCTGGGGAGGACTATGGCTACACCTTC. Its translation: CASSYPGEDYGYTF.

V gene TRBV2 combines with J gene TRBJ2-5, with 9 bases aligning to TRBD1. Losses at the gene ends were 6 bases for V and 4 bases for J; bases not matched to a gene: 6. This CDR3 region has 14 residues. Germline loops: CDR1 SNHLY, CDR2 FYNNEI. As DNA, the CDR3 is TGTGCCAGCAGCGGACAGGGGTCAGCAGAGACCCAGTACTTC. This encodes CASSGQGSAETQYF.

This clone has a handful of counts. V usage is TRBV7-6 and J usage is TRBJ2-7; 7 bases match TRBD1. The trim removed 5 bases at V and 2 bases at J, leaving 9 bases unmatched. The germline V gene encodes CDR1 SGHVS and CDR2 FNYEAQ. The CDR3 is made up of 15 amino acids. CDR3 sequence reads: CASSRQGSDPYEQYF. DNA of the CDR3: TGTGCCAGCAGCCGACAGGGTTCCGATCCCTACGAGCAGTACTTC.

This chain joins TRBV5-6 and TRBJ2-3; 7 bases line up with TRBD1. Germline assignment: CDR1 SGHDT and CDR2 YYEEEE. The J segment lost 4 bases and the V segment lost 4 bases, leaving 12 bases of the junction unmatched. This CDR3 has 16 residues. The CDR3 here is CASSAPHRGRPDTQYF. CDR3 DNA sequence: TGTGCCAGCAGCGCCCCTCACAGGGGCCGCCCAGATACGCAGTATTTT.

The CDR3 DNA follows: TGTGCCAGCGCGGTCTCAGGGAAGGGCGGAAGGGCGACCTACGAGCAGTACTTC. Translation: CASAVSGKGGRATYEQYF. J is TRBJ2-7 and V is TRBV2, with D possibly TRBD1 on 5 matching bases. Germline V gene lookup returns CDR1 SNHLY and CDR2 FYNNEI. Trimming removed 8 bases from V and 2 bases from J, with 28 bases in between. This CDR3 spans 18 amino acids.

This clone turned up a few times. The chain combines TRBV28 with TRBJ2-5; D remains unclear. Trimming took 3 bases from V and 2 from J, leaving 13 bases between them. This CDR3 region has 15 residues. Germline V gene lookup returns CDR1 MDHEN and CDR2 SYDVKM. The CDR3 bases are TGTGCCAGCAGTTTTAGCCGGTACAAACAAGAGACCCAGTACTTC. Translating gives CASSFSRYKQETQYF.

In regard to this clone: In the same sample, other DNA sequences code for this CDR3. This rearrangement joins TRBV5-1 to TRBJ2-2, with a weak D call TRBD1 (5 bases). Germline CDR1 is SGHRS and CDR2 is YFSETQ. CDR3 size: 18 residues. With 4 bases removed from V and 5 bases from J, the gap between germline ends came to 24 bases. CDR3 sequence (DNA): TGCGCCAGCAGCCTGTCGGCGTCGTCAGGGCGGTGGACCGGGGAGCTGTTTTTT. Translated, it gives CASSLSASSGRWTGELFF.

The CDR3 sequence is CASSVDGLNTGELFF. In nucleotides, the CDR3 is TGTGCCAGCAGTGTCGATGGCCTGAACACCGGGGAGCTGTTTTTT. This sequence joins TRBV2 and TRBJ2-2; D is unresolved. Germline V gene sequence: CDR1 SNHLY, CDR2 FYNNEI. CDR3 length equals 15 residues. Between the trimmed V and J ends, which lost 4 bases and 1 base, there was a span of 10 bases. The entire variable domain, with the rest obtained from reference TRBV2 and TRBJ2-2, is as follows: EPEVTQTPSHQVTQMGQEVILRCVPISNHLYFYWYRQILGQKVEFLVSFYNNEISEKSEIFDDQFSVERPDGSNFTLKIRSTKLEDSAMYFCASSVDGLNTGELFFGEGSRLTVL.

The chain combines TRBV19 with TRBJ2-2; no definite D call. Germline V gene lookup returns CDR1 LNHDA and CDR2 SQIVND (reference sequence). This CDR3 spans 15 amino acids. Trimming removed 1 base from V and 0 bases from J, with 6 bases in between. The CDR3 is CASSIVQTNTGELFF. The CDR3 DNA is TGTGCCAGTAGTATAGTACAGACGAACACCGGGGAGCTGTTTTTT.

The chain joins TRBV7-2 to TRBJ2-7; tentatively, D is TRBD2 (6 bases). The CDR3 has 15 residues. The V gene lost 1 base and the J gene lost 2 bases, with 12 bases spanning the gap. Germline V CDR1 and CDR2: SGHTA, FQGNSA. The CDR3 DNA is TGTGCCAGCAGCTTAGGGGGGGTGAATACCTACGAGCAGTACTTC. Protein product: CASSLGGVNTYEQYF.

This chain connects TRBV19 to TRBJ2-5; 11 nucleotides align to TRBD2. V lost 2 bases and J lost 5; bases outside the gene matches: 10. Germline assignment: CDR1 LNHDA and CDR2 SQIVND (reference sequence). The CDR3 spans 17 residues. CDR3 coding DNA: TGTGCCAGTAGTATAACCGTAGCGGGAGGGCCGCTGGAGACCCAGTACTTC. It codes for CASSITVAGGPLETQYF. The full variable domain, in which reference TRBV19 and TRBJ2-5 provide the parts outside the CDR3, is DGGITQSPKYLFRKEGQNVTLSCEQNLNHDAMYWYRQDPGQGLRLIYYSQIVNDFQKGDIAEGYSVSREKKESFPLTVTSAQKNPTAFYLCASSITVAGGPLETQYFGPGTRLLVL.

The V gene is TRBV5-1, the J gene TRBJ2-7; 9 bases align to TRBD2. V dropped 4 bases and J dropped 1; count of bases not matched to a gene: 3. Germline assignment: CDR1 SGHRS and CDR2 YFSETQ. CDR3 length: 14 residues. The CDR3 loop reads CASSEAGGSYEQYF. CDR3 DNA: TGCGCCAGCAGCGAAGCGGGAGGATCCTACGAGCAGTACTTC.

This chain connects TRBV7-2 to TRBJ1-1, with unresolved D. The CDR3 has 13 amino acids. V dropped 1 base and J dropped 0 bases, with 3 bases sitting between them. CDR1 is SGHTA, CDR2 FQGNSA, per germline. Written as DNA, the CDR3 is TGTGCCAGCAGCTTAGTTATGAACACTGAAGCTTTCTTT. This sequence encodes CASSLVMNTEAFF. The variable domain in full, with the rest retrieved from reference TRBV7-2 and TRBJ1-1, is GAGVSQSPSNKVTEKGKDVELRCDPISGHTALYWYRQSLGQGLEFLIYFQGNSAPDKSGLPSDRFSAERTGGSVSTLTIQRTQQEDSAVYLCASSLVMNTEAFFGQGTRLTVV.

This clone was counted between two and nine times. The sample contains more than one DNA sequence encoding this CDR3. V is TRBV7-9 and J is TRBJ1-4, with unresolved D. The CDR3 runs 12 residues. V was pared by 1 base and J by 10 bases, with 7 bases between. Germline CDR1 reads SEHNR; CDR2 reads FQNEAQ (reference sequence). In DNA, the CDR3 is TGTGCCAGCAGCTTAGAGGCAGGAAAACTGTTTTTT. Translated: CASSLEAGKLFF.

This chain joins TRBV5-1 and TRBJ2-1, with 10 nucleotides matching TRBD2. Germline CDR1 reads SGHRS; CDR2 reads YFSETQ. The length of the CDR3 is 15 residues. The J segment lost 7 bases and the V segment lost 0 bases, leaving 4 bases of the junction unmatched. The CDR3 DNA reads TGCGCCAGCAGCTTGGAGGCTAGCGGGAGTAATGAGCAGTTCTTC. Amino acids: CASSLEASGSNEQFF.

This clone was observed a single time. V is TRBV5-1 and J is TRBJ2-1, with 14 bases matching TRBD2. Germline V gene data show CDR1 as SGHRS and CDR2 as YFSETQ. This CDR3 is 16 amino acids long. V was clipped by 5 bases and J by 9 bases; unmatched bases: 10. CDR3 bases: TGCGCCAGCAGTCGGGGACTAGCGGGAGCATCGGGTGAGCAGTTCTTC. Translation: CASSRGLAGASGEQFF.